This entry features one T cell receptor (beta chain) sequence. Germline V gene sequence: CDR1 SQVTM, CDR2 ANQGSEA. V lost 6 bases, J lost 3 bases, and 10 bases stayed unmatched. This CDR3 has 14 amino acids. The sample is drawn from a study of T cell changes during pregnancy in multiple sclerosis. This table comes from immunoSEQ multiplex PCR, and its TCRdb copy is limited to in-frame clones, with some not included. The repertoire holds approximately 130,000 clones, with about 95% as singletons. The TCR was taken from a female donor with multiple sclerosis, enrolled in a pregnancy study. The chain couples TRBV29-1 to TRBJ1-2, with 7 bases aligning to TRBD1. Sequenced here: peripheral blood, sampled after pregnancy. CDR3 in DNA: TGCAGCGTCGATGACAGGGTTCTTCACTATGGCTACACCTTC. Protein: CSVDDRVLHYGYTF.